What follows are 14 T cell receptor beta chains derived from one specimen sequenced in a study of T cell responses to AZD1222 COVID-19 vaccine. Profiling relied on immunoSEQ multiplex PCR, and the TCRdb table lists in-frame clones only, not all of them. The data contain about 92,000 clones, over 75% of them singletons. This specimen consisted of peripheral blood, obtained on day 0 of AZD1222 vaccination. These receptors were obtained from an adult in good health.

V is TRBV12-3 or TRBV12-4 and J is TRBJ2-2; D unresolved. The V and J ends lost 5 bases and 8 bases respectively, with 6 bases between them. The CDR3 loop spans 11 amino acids. Here the CDR3 DNA reads TGTGCCAGCAGTCCTCCGGGGGAGCTGTTTTTT. Protein product: CASSPPGELFF.

This rearrangement joins TRBV19 to TRBJ1-4; D is unresolved. V was clipped by 7 bases and J by 8 bases, with 14 bases between them. Germline V gives CDR1 LNHDA, CDR2 SQIVND (reference sequence). This CDR3 is built from 13 residues. The CDR3 spells CASTPRRGEKLFF. The CDR3 nucleotides read TGTGCCAGTACTCCGAGGCGCGGAGAAAAACTGTTTTTT.

This chain joins TRBV5-1 and TRBJ2-1; 9 nucleotides match TRBD2. V gave up 6 bases and J gave up 2 bases; unmatched junction bases: 9. The germline V gene encodes CDR1 SGHRS and CDR2 YFSETQ. CDR3 size: 16 residues. The DNA for the CDR3 is TGCGCCAGCAACCCTTCAGCGGGAGGAACCTACAATGAGCAGTTCTTC. Amino acid sequence: CASNPSAGGTYNEQFF.

This clone was observed once. The V call is TRBV5-4, the J call TRBJ1-4; 7 positions agree with TRBD1. V lost 0 bases and J lost 5; bases outside the gene matches: 1. The germline V gene encodes CDR1 SGHNT and CDR2 YYREEE (reference sequence). CDR3 length: 14 residues. As DNA, the CDR3 is TGTGCCAGCAGCTTGGCAGGGGGGAATGAAAAACTGTTTTTT. It translates to CASSLAGGNEKLFF.

The chain has TRBV5-1 and TRBJ1-1, with TRBD1 as a possible D gene (6 bases). Trimming pared 0 bases from V and 3 bases from J, leaving 15 bases between. The CDR3 has 16 amino acids. Germline V CDR1 and CDR2: SGHRS, YFSETQ. The CDR3 coding sequence is TGCGCCAGCAGCTTGGACGCAGGGGCGGTGGACACTGAAGCTTTCTTT. This encodes CASSLDAGAVDTEAFF.

The chain uses TRBV6-5 and TRBJ1-5, with TRBD1 identical over 10 bases. With 7 bases clipped from V and 6 bases from J, the junction kept 6 bases outside the gene matches. This CDR3 comprises 14 residues. The germline V gene has CDR1 MNHEY and CDR2 SVGAGI. For the CDR3, the DNA is TGTGCCAGCAAGTCGACAGGGGGCCTTCAGCCCCAGCATTTT. It yields the protein CASKSTGGLQPQHF.

The J gene is TRBJ2-7, the V gene TRBV20-1; D not certain. The length of the CDR3 is 11 residues. CDR1 DFQATT and CDR2 SNEGSKA come from the germline V gene (reference sequence). Between the trimmed V and J ends, which lost 5 bases and 9 bases, there was a span of 14 bases. CDR3 region: CSAFRAPGQYF. As DNA, the CDR3 is TGCAGTGCTTTCCGGGCCCCGGGGCAGTACTTC.

The chain has TRBV6-5 and TRBJ1-5, with no clear D. CDR3 length: 13 amino acids. The V and J ends lost 9 bases and 2 bases respectively, with 11 bases between them. From germline, CDR1 is MNHEY and CDR2 SVGAGI. The CDR3 nucleotides read TGTGCCAGTATTCAGTGGGGCAATCAGCCCCAGCATTTT. Translating it yields CASIQWGNQPQHF.

The chain carries TRBV13 and TRBJ2-7; TRBD1 is a possible D gene (5 bases). V lost 2 bases and J lost 5, with 10 bases in between. The germline V gene encodes CDR1 PRHDT and CDR2 FYEKMQ (reference sequence). This CDR3 spans 13 amino acids. CDR3: CASSLFVRDEQYF. CDR3 coding DNA: TGTGCCAGCAGCTTATTCGTCAGGGACGAGCAGTACTTC. The entire variable domain, with the rest obtained from reference TRBV13 and TRBJ2-7, is as follows: AAGVIQSPRHLIKEKRETATLKCYPIPRHDTVYWYQQGPGQDPQFLISFYEKMQSDKGSIPDRFSAQQFSDYHSELNMSSLELGDSALYFCASSLFVRDEQYFGPGTRLTVT.

This sequence joins TRBV14 and TRBJ2-1; 7 bases line up with TRBD2. CDR3 length: 15 residues. Germline CDR1 SGHDN, CDR2 FVKESK. The V and J ends lost 1 base and 8 bases, in that order; junction bases with no gene match: 8. The CDR3 nucleotides read TGTGCCAGCAGCCAAGTGGGCGGGAGCTCCGATGAGCAGTTCTTC. Its protein product is CASSQVGGSSDEQFF.

This chain links TRBV5-1 with TRBJ2-3; D not certain. Per germline, CDR1 SGHRS and CDR2 YFSETQ. V gave up 4 bases and J gave up 4 bases, with 7 bases separating them. The CDR3 runs to 12 residues. In DNA form, the CDR3 reads TGCGCCAGCAGCGAACCCCCAGATACGCAGTATTTT. Translated, it gives CASSEPPDTQYF. Looking up the rest from reference TRBV5-1 and TRBJ2-3 gives the full variable domain: KAGVTQTPRYLIKTRGQQVTLSCSPISGHRSVSWYQQTPGQGLQFLFEYFSETQRNKGNFPGRFSGRQFSNSRSEMNVSTLELGDSALYLCASSEPPDTQYFGPGTRLTVL.

CDR3 sequence: CASSWDRGGYEQYF. The CDR3 DNA is TGTGCCAGCAGCTGGGACAGAGGAGGCTACGAGCAGTACTTC. V usage is TRBV11-2 and J usage is TRBJ2-7; 7 nucleotides line up with TRBD1. This CDR3 region has 14 residues. J was trimmed by 3 bases and V by 4 bases; bases with no gene match: 6. From germline, CDR1 is SGHAT and CDR2 FQNNGV.

V and J are TRBV6-5 and TRBJ2-2, with D uncertain. The length of the CDR3 is 13 residues. The V and J ends lost 6 bases and 4 bases respectively, with 9 bases between them. Germline values: CDR1 MNHEY, CDR2 SVGAGI. CDR3 sequence reads: CASRRFGTGELFF. Here the CDR3 DNA reads TGTGCCAGCAGGCGGTTCGGCACCGGGGAGCTGTTTTTT.

The gene calls are TRBV18 and TRBJ2-5; 12 bases line up with TRBD2. This CDR3 has 17 amino acids. Germline CDR1 and CDR2: KGHSH and LQKENI. V lost 4 bases and J lost 3; bases outside the gene matches: 9. The CDR3, as DNA: TGTGCCAGCTCACTGGATAAGAGACTAGCGGGAGAAGAGACCCAGTACTTC. This translates into CASSLDKRLAGEETQYF.